Following are 16 T cell receptor beta chains from one sample sequenced in a study of blood T cell repertoires in COVID-19. Repertoires were generated with immunoSEQ multiplex PCR, while TCRdb's copy carries only in-frame clones and drops some. The table has around 140,000 clones, about four fifths seen once; the top ten hold roughly 15%. The sequenced material came from peripheral blood. All receptors derive from a human donor with acute or convalescent COVID-19. The donor label of this sample is uncertain.

The chain employs TRBV7-9 and TRBJ1-5; D is unclear. Germline CDR1 SEHNR, CDR2 FQNEAQ (reference sequence). Trimming cost V 3 bases and J 7 bases, with 13 bases left between them. The CDR3 extends over 14 amino acids. CDR3 in amino acids: CASSFSDARQPQHF. The CDR3 coding sequence is TGTGCCAGCAGCTTTTCGGATGCCAGGCAGCCCCAGCATTTT.

The sample holds one count of this clone. V is TRBV6-5 and J is TRBJ1-1; D may be TRBD1 (6 bases). Germline V CDR1 and CDR2: MNHEY, SVGAGI. This CDR3 has 13 residues. V was shortened by 4 bases and J by 1 base, with 7 bases between the two germline ends. The CDR3 region is CASSWTANTEAFF. DNA of the CDR3: TGTGCCAGCAGTTGGACAGCGAACACTGAAGCTTTCTTT.

The J gene is TRBJ1-5, the V gene TRBV2, with a tentative D call TRBD1 (5 bases). The germline gives CDR1 SNHLY, CDR2 FYNNEI. The ends were cut back, 6 bases at V and 2 bases at J, with 14 bases in the middle. The CDR3 consists of 15 residues. The CDR3 DNA follows: TGTGCCAGCAGCCCAGGAGGGGTTGGCAATCAGCCCCAGCATTTT. The encoded protein is CASSPGGVGNQPQHF.

The chain is built from TRBV3-1 (or the pseudogene TRBV3-2) and TRBJ1-2; D ambiguous. Germline V gene lookup returns CDR1 LGHDT and CDR2 YNNKEL (reference sequence). The CDR3 is 13 residues long. Deletions cut 0 bases from V and 4 bases from J, with 6 bases between. CDR3 sequence (DNA): TGTGCCAGCAGCCAAGAGAGCCTCTATGGCTACACCTTC. It codes for CASSQESLYGYTF.

The chain carries TRBV10-3 and TRBJ1-6; the D is unclear. This CDR3 has 15 residues. The germline V gene has CDR1 ENHRY and CDR2 SYGVKD. V was pared by 4 bases and J by 10 bases, with 17 bases between. The CDR3 loop reads CAISGTVAGGSPLHF. CDR3 nucleotides: TGTGCCATCAGTGGGACGGTTGCCGGAGGGTCACCCCTCCACTTT.

In this sample, this clone turned up a few times. The rearrangement links TRBV2 to TRBJ1-2, with a possible D match to TRBD1 (6 bases). Germline assignment: CDR1 SNHLY and CDR2 FYNNEI. The CDR3 consists of 15 residues. Trimming cost V 5 bases and J 2 bases, with 15 bases left between them. For the CDR3, the DNA is TGTGCCAGCAGTAAATCCCGGACAGAAAACTATGGCTACACCTTC. Amino acids: CASSKSRTENYGYTF.

CDR3 DNA sequence: TGTGCCAGCAGCAAGGACTTCATAGCCCACGAGCAGTACTTC. Its protein is CASSKDFIAHEQYF. This rearrangement joins TRBV6-5 to TRBJ2-7; weak D call: TRBD2 (5 bases). The CDR3 is made up of 14 amino acids. The germline CDR1 and CDR2 sequences are MNHEY and SVGAGI. The ends were cut back, 6 bases at V and 5 bases at J, with 17 bases in the middle.

In its sample, this clone was seen once. This chain joins TRBV7-9 and TRBJ1-4, with D possibly TRBD1 on 6 matching bases. This CDR3 contains 18 residues. Germline V gene sequence: CDR1 SEHNR, CDR2 FQNEAQ (reference sequence). V lost 1 base and J lost 0, with 15 bases in between. CDR3 residues: CASSLVQGGRPTNEKLFF. The DNA of the CDR3 is TGTGCCAGCAGCTTAGTACAGGGCGGCCGTCCAACTAATGAAAAACTGTTTTTT.

This chain uses TRBV11-3 with TRBJ2-7; D possibly corresponds to TRBD1 (5 bases). Trimming removed 2 bases at V and 6 bases at J, with 11 bases between. There are 13 residues in the CDR3. Germline values: CDR1 SGHNT, CDR2 YENEEA. CDR3 in DNA: TGTGCCAGCAGCTTAAGGGGCCCCAGCGAGCAGTACTTC. Translation: CASSLRGPSEQYF.

V usage is TRBV5-1 and J usage is TRBJ2-3, with D perhaps matching TRBD2 (6 bases). Germline V gene sequence: CDR1 SGHRS, CDR2 YFSETQ. V shed 0 bases and J shed 4 bases, with 21 bases lying between them. There are 18 residues in the CDR3. In DNA form, the CDR3 reads TGCGCCAGCAGCTTGGGCCGCGGAGGGGCGAGGGTCTCAGATACGCAGTATTTT. Its translation: CASSLGRGGARVSDTQYF.

This clone was found once. This chain links TRBV14 with TRBJ1-6; D not certain. Germline lookup yields CDR1 SGHDN and CDR2 FVKESK. There are 19 residues in the CDR3. Deletions cut 1 base from V and 2 bases from J, with 18 bases between. In nucleotides, the CDR3 is TGTGCCAGCAGCCAAGGACTTGGCCCTGGATTTGCCTATAATTCACCCCTCCACTTT. It specifies CASSQGLGPGFAYNSPLHF. The full variable domain, completed using reference TRBV14 and TRBJ1-6, is EAGVTQFPSHSVIEKGQTVTLRCDPISGHDNLYWYRRVMGKEIKFLLHFVKESKQDESGMPNNRFLAERTGGTYSTLKVQPAELEDSGVYFCASSQGLGPGFAYNSPLHFGNGTRLTVT.

This clone has a handful of counts. The rearrangement uses TRBV6-2 or TRBV6-3 and TRBJ2-3, with TRBD1 identical over 7 bases. The germline V gene encodes CDR1 MNHEY and CDR2 SVGEGT. CDR3 length equals 15 residues. V shed 2 bases and J 9 bases; nucleotides not matched to a gene: 11. The CDR3 nucleotides read TGTGCCAGCAGTTACGGACAGGCCGCTGTATGGACGCAGTATTTT. It yields the protein CASSYGQAAVWTQYF.

J is TRBJ2-6 and V is TRBV29-1; a weak D match, TRBD1 (6 bases). Germline-derived CDR1 and CDR2 are SQVTM and ANQGSEA. The CDR3 runs 16 residues. V was pared by 1 base and J by 2 bases, with 12 bases between. DNA of the CDR3: TGCAGCGTTGAAGGTCAGGGGAAACCTGGGGCCAACGTCCTGACTTTC. It specifies CSVEGQGKPGANVLTF.

Many counts were recorded for this clone. V usage is TRBV3-1 (or the pseudogene TRBV3-2) and J usage is TRBJ1-6; D ambiguous. The CDR3 spans 15 residues. Germline-derived CDR1 and CDR2 are LGHDT and YNNKEL (reference sequence). The V gene lost 4 bases and the J gene lost 2 bases, with 9 bases spanning the gap. The CDR3 nucleotides read TGTGCCAGCAGCCGGTTGGAGCCCTATAATTCACCCCTCCACTTT. It is translated as CASSRLEPYNSPLHF.

V is TRBV5-1 and J is TRBJ2-3; 7 nucleotides agree with TRBD2. V gave up 0 bases and J gave up 2 bases; unmatched junction bases: 3. CDR1 and CDR2 (germline): SGHRS, YFSETQ. The CDR3 sequence is 15 residues long. Here the CDR3 reads CASSLAGGSTDTQYF. The CDR3 nucleotides are TGCGCCAGCAGCTTGGCCGGGGGGTCCACAGATACGCAGTATTTT. The full variable domain, completed using reference TRBV5-1 and TRBJ2-3, is KAGVTQTPRYLIKTRGQQVTLSCSPISGHRSVSWYQQTPGQGLQFLFEYFSETQRNKGNFPGRFSGRQFSNSRSEMNVSTLELGDSALYLCASSLAGGSTDTQYFGPGTRLTVL.

The chain is built from TRBV9 and TRBJ2-1, with 12 nucleotides matching TRBD2. The trim removed 2 bases at V and 4 bases at J, leaving 1 base unmatched. The germline V gene has CDR1 SGDLS and CDR2 YYNGEE. The CDR3 is 15 residues long. CDR3 DNA: TGTGCCAGCAGCGTTGGGACTAGCGGGTACAATGAGCAGTTCTTC. Translated, it gives CASSVGTSGYNEQFF.